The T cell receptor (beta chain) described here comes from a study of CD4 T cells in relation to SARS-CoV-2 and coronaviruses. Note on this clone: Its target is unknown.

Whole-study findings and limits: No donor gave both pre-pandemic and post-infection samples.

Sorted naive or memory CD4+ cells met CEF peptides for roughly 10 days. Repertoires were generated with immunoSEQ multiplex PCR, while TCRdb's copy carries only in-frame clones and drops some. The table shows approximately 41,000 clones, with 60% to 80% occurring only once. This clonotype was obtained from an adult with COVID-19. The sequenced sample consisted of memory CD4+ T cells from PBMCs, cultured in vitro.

For the CDR3, the DNA is TGTGCCAGCAGCCCCGGGGACTCGAGATTCAATGAGCAGTTCTTC. This translates into CASSPGDSRFNEQFF. This chain links TRBV7-2 with TRBJ2-1, with a weak D call TRBD2 (6 bases). Trimming took off 5 bases at V and 6 bases at J, with 17 bases between the two ends. Germline CDR1 is SGHTA and CDR2 is FQGNSA. The CDR3 is made up of 15 amino acids.